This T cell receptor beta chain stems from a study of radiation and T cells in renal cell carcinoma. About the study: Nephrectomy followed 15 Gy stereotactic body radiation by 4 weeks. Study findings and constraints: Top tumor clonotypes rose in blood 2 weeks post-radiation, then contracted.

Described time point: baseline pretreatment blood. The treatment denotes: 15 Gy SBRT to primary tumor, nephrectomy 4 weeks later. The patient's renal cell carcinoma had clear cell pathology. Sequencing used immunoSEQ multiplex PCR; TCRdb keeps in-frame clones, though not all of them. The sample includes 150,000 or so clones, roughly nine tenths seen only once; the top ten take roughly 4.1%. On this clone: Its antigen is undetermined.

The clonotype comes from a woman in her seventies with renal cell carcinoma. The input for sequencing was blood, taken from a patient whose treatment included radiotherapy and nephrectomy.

The CDR3 bases are TGTGCCAGCAGTACGGCGAATCAGCCCCAGCATTTT. It codes for CASSTANQPQHF. The chain is built from TRBV28 and TRBJ1-5; D remains ambiguous. Per the germline V gene, CDR1 is MDHEN and CDR2 is SYDVKM. Between the trimmed V and J ends, which lost 5 bases and 4 bases, there was a span of 6 bases. The CDR3 is made up of 12 amino acids. Looking up the rest from reference TRBV28 and TRBJ1-5 gives the full variable domain: DVKVTQSSRYLVKRTGEKVFLECVQDMDHENMFWYRQDPGLGLRLIYFSYDVKMKEKGDIPEGYSVSREKKERFSLILESASTNQTSMYLCASSTANQPQHFGDGTRLSIL.